The 31 T cell receptor beta chains below come from one sample, sequenced in a study of blood T cell repertoires in COVID-19. Profiling relied on immunoSEQ multiplex PCR, and the TCRdb table lists in-frame clones only, not all of them. The sample lists 150,000 to 200,000 clones, 75% to 85% occurring once. The source material was peripheral blood. The origin of the receptors is a middle-aged woman with COVID-19, enrolled during active disease.

This clone has a handful of counts. This sequence joins TRBV7-2 and TRBJ2-7; 7 nucleotides match TRBD1. CDR3 size: 14 residues. Trimming removed 1 base from V and 7 bases from J; junction bases left unmatched: 7. Germline V lookup: CDR1 SGHTA, CDR2 FQGNSA. The CDR3 DNA is TGTGCCAGCAGCTTAGTTGAGGGGGCGGGTGAGCAGTACTTC. Translated, it gives CASSLVEGAGEQYF. The whole variable domain, filled in from reference TRBV7-2 and TRBJ2-7, reads GAGVSQSPSNKVTEKGKDVELRCDPISGHTALYWYRQSLGQGLEFLIYFQGNSAPDKSGLPSDRFSAERTGGSVSTLTIQRTQQEDSAVYLCASSLVEGAGEQYFGPGTRLTVT.

The V and J genes are TRBV27 and TRBJ2-2; TRBD1 might be the D (6 bases). V lost 2 bases, J lost 5 bases, and 18 bases lay in between. The CDR3 spans 17 residues. CDR1 MNHEY and CDR2 SMNVEV come from the germline V gene (reference sequence). CDR3 sequence: CASSLRLQGSGTGELFF. CDR3 nucleotide sequence: TGTGCCAGCAGTTTACGATTACAGGGAAGTGGGACCGGGGAGCTGTTTTTT.

As regards this clone: This sample includes further DNA sequences coding for the same CDR3. This rearrangement joins TRBV12-3 or TRBV12-4 to TRBJ1-2, with a tentative D call TRBD1 (6 bases). The V and J ends lost 4 bases and 3 bases respectively, with 9 bases between them. The CDR3 totals 13 residues. CDR3 region: CASSSQGYYGYTF. The CDR3 nucleotides read TGTGCCAGCAGTTCACAGGGCTACTATGGCTACACCTTC.

The chain uses TRBV7-2 and TRBJ2-6, with D perhaps matching TRBD2 (7 bases). Trimming pared 4 bases from V and 4 bases from J, leaving 14 bases between. This CDR3 comprises 16 residues. Germline lookup yields CDR1 SGHTA and CDR2 FQGNSA. The CDR3 DNA is TGTGCCAGCAGCTCCCGGGGGGCTTCGGGGGCCAACGTCCTGACTTTC. Amino acids: CASSSRGASGANVLTF.

CDR3 in amino acids: CASTPGAGGTEAFF. The CDR3 region has the DNA TGTGCCAGCACTCCTGGGGCCGGAGGGACTGAAGCTTTCTTT. This chain uses TRBV2 with TRBJ1-1; maybe TRBD1 (5 bases). Deletions cut 7 bases from V and 5 bases from J, with 17 bases between. CDR3 length equals 14 residues. Germline values: CDR1 SNHLY, CDR2 FYNNEI.

The genes are TRBV28 and TRBJ2-3; maybe TRBD1 (5 bases). V was shortened by 5 bases and J by 1 base, with 13 bases between the two germline ends. In germline, CDR1 is MDHEN, CDR2 SYDVKM. There are 15 residues in the CDR3. This CDR3 is CASSPSVGGTDTQYF. CDR3 DNA: TGTGCCAGCAGTCCATCGGTAGGGGGCACAGATACGCAGTATTTT.

The V and J genes are TRBV4-2 and TRBJ1-2; possibly TRBD1 for D (6 bases). This CDR3 is built from 15 residues. CDR1 and CDR2 (germline): LGHNA, YNFKEQ. Trimming pared 10 bases from V and 6 bases from J, leaving 24 bases between. The CDR3 coding sequence is TGTGCCACTTCCCGGTCGGACAGTCCTGCCCATGGCTACACCTTC. Its protein product is CATSRSDSPAHGYTF.

This CDR3 reads CASTLSGANVLTF. In nucleotides, the CDR3 is TGTGCCAGCACCCTGTCTGGGGCCAACGTCCTGACTTTC. The chain has TRBV2 and TRBJ2-6; unclear D gene. Germline CDR1 is SNHLY and CDR2 is FYNNEI. Trimming pared 7 bases from V and 1 base from J, leaving 5 bases between. The CDR3 sequence is 13 residues long. Complete variable domain (other parts from reference TRBV2 and TRBJ2-6): EPEVTQTPSHQVTQMGQEVILRCVPISNHLYFYWYRQILGQKVEFLVSFYNNEISEKSEIFDDQFSVERPDGSNFTLKIRSTKLEDSAMYFCASTLSGANVLTFGAGSRLTVL.

This chain uses TRBV10-3 with TRBJ2-2; 7 nucleotides align to TRBD1. With V trimmed by 2 bases and J by 4 bases, 7 bases remained unmatched. From germline, CDR1 is ENHRY and CDR2 SYGVKD. The CDR3 has 16 residues. CDR3: CAISEKAGGGTGELFF. The CDR3 DNA reads TGTGCCATCAGTGAGAAGGCAGGGGGTGGCACCGGGGAGCTGTTTTTT.

The chain is built from TRBV28 and TRBJ2-5; the D gene is possibly TRBD2 (6 bases). CDR3 length: 15 amino acids. CDR1 is MDHEN and CDR2 is SYDVKM in the germline V gene. V was clipped by 2 bases and J by 5 bases, with 15 bases between them. The CDR3 DNA reads as TGTGCCAGCAGTTTAGCCCCTGCCGGAGGGGAGACCCAGTACTTC. Translated: CASSLAPAGGETQYF.

The J gene is TRBJ2-1, the V gene TRBV5-8; TRBD1 might be the D (6 bases). Germline CDR1 reads SGHTS; CDR2 reads YDEGEE. The length of the CDR3 is 15 residues. The V and J ends lost 5 bases and 4 bases respectively, with 16 bases between them. CDR3 sequence (DNA): TGTGCCAGCAGTTTATTCAGGGGCCAATACAATGAGCAGTTCTTC. Translating gives CASSLFRGQYNEQFF.

The chain carries TRBV6-6 and TRBJ1-4; 8 bases are shared with TRBD1. V lost 5 bases and J lost 0; bases outside the gene matches: 8. Germline loops: CDR1 MNHNY, CDR2 SVGAGI (reference sequence). This CDR3 has 17 residues. In DNA form, the CDR3 reads TGTGCCAGCAGTCCATCCAGGGGGCGCTCAACTAATGAAAAACTGTTTTTT. Residues: CASSPSRGRSTNEKLFF.

The chain carries TRBV6-5 and TRBJ2-7; perhaps TRBD2 as D (6 bases). This CDR3 comprises 14 residues. V lost 8 bases and J 6 bases, leaving 20 bases between the germline ends. Per germline, CDR1 MNHEY and CDR2 SVGAGI. CDR3 bases: TGTGCCAGCCTAAGACTAGTCGGCTTATCCGAGCAGTACTTC. It specifies CASLRLVGLSEQYF.

The chain combines TRBV5-1 with TRBJ1-2; no firm D call. CDR3 length: 14 amino acids. V lost 1 base, J lost 4 bases, and 11 bases lay in between. From germline, CDR1 is SGHRS and CDR2 YFSETQ. The chain's CDR3 is CASSLSGSGYGYTF. CDR3 sequence (DNA): TGCGCCAGCAGCTTGTCCGGGTCTGGCTATGGCTACACCTTC.

The V and J genes are TRBV7-8 and TRBJ2-7; D might be TRBD1 (6 bases). CDR1 is SGHVS, CDR2 FQNEAQ, per germline. CDR3 length: 16 amino acids. V lost 6 bases and J 7 bases, leaving 25 bases between the germline ends. In DNA, the CDR3 is TGTGCCAGCAGGCGCTCGGGACAATATACATCTGATGAGCAGTACTTC. Translated: CASRRSGQYTSDEQYF.

The J gene is TRBJ1-1, the V gene TRBV5-1; the D gene is possibly TRBD1 (5 bases). Trimming pared 4 bases from V and 4 bases from J, leaving 14 bases between. The germline gives CDR1 SGHRS, CDR2 YFSETQ. CDR3 length: 14 residues. CDR3 protein: CASSDTAGGTEAFF. DNA of the CDR3: TGCGCCAGCAGCGATACGGCGGGGGGCACTGAAGCTTTCTTT.

Only one count was recorded for this clone. The rearrangement links TRBV7-2 to TRBJ2-7, with 7 bases identical to TRBD1. There are 14 residues in the CDR3. Per germline, CDR1 SGHTA and CDR2 FQGNSA. V was clipped by 4 bases and J by 2 bases; unmatched bases: 5. CDR3 in DNA: TGTGCCAGCAGCTCCCCGGGACAGACCTACGAGCAGTACTTC. Its protein is CASSSPGQTYEQYF.

J is TRBJ1-1 and V is TRBV6-6; possibly TRBD1 for D (6 bases). Germline loops: CDR1 MNHNY, CDR2 SVGAGI (reference sequence). V was shortened by 5 bases and J by 2 bases, with 15 bases between the two germline ends. This CDR3 has 15 amino acids. CDR3 residues: CASSRSGTPNTEAFF. DNA of the CDR3: TGTGCCAGCAGTAGATCCGGGACACCTAACACTGAAGCTTTCTTT.

This chain links TRBV18 with TRBJ2-7; D might be TRBD1 (6 bases). Germline-derived CDR1 and CDR2 are KGHSH and LQKENI. The CDR3 spans 15 residues. V lost 4 bases, J lost 6 bases, and 19 bases lay in between. The CDR3 sequence: CASSRTTGNPGEQYF. In DNA form, the CDR3 reads TGTGCCAGCTCACGTACCACAGGGAATCCCGGCGAGCAGTACTTC.

This sequence joins TRBV6-4 and TRBJ2-1; the match to TRBD2 covers 13 bases. J gave up 4 bases and V 3 bases, and 0 bases lay outside the gene matches. Looked up from germline, CDR1 is MRHNA and CDR2 is SNTAGT. The CDR3 spans 15 residues. CDR3 in DNA: TGTGCCAGCAGTGAGGGACTAGCGGGGTACAATGAGCAGTTCTTC. It yields the protein CASSEGLAGYNEQFF.

The J gene is TRBJ2-5, the V gene TRBV2, with 9 nucleotides matching TRBD2. The CDR3 is 13 amino acids. Germline-derived CDR1 and CDR2 are SNHLY and FYNNEI. Trimming cost V 8 bases and J 2 bases; bases outside gene matches: 3. The CDR3 region is CASSSGGQETQYF. The CDR3 bases are TGTGCCAGCTCCAGCGGGGGGCAAGAGACCCAGTACTTC.

CDR3 DNA: TGTGCCAGCAGCTCCCTCCAGGGGTGGCCTACGCAGTATTTT. It translates to CASSSLQGWPTQYF. The chain couples TRBV7-9 to TRBJ2-3, with TRBD1 as a possible D gene (6 bases). The V and J ends lost 4 bases and 8 bases respectively, with 16 bases between them. This CDR3 has 14 residues. Germline V gives CDR1 SEHNR, CDR2 FQNEAQ (reference sequence).

The chain combines TRBV2 with TRBJ2-7, with 8 bases that match TRBD2. Per the germline V gene, CDR1 is SNHLY and CDR2 is FYNNEI. Trimming took 7 bases from V and 4 from J; bases not matched to a gene: 15. CDR3 length: 16 amino acids. The CDR3, as DNA: TGTGCCAGCATCCACGTAGAGGCTAGCGGGCCATACGAGCAGTACTTC. It translates to CASIHVEASGPYEQYF.

The CDR3 reads CAWSEGLQFF. The CDR3 region has the DNA TGTGCCTGGAGTGAGGGGTTACAGTTCTTC. This chain uses TRBV30 with TRBJ2-1, with D perhaps matching TRBD1 (5 bases). V was pared by 1 base and J by 13 bases, with 8 bases between. The CDR3 length is 10 residues. Germline V gene sequence: CDR1 GTSNPN, CDR2 SVGIG (reference sequence).

This clone was observed a few times. The J gene is TRBJ2-7, the V gene TRBV5-8; the D gene is possibly TRBD2 (5 bases). The CDR3 spans 13 residues. Trimming removed 1 base from V and 3 bases from J, with 8 bases in between. The germline CDR1 and CDR2 sequences are SGHTS and YDEGEE. The CDR3 DNA is TGTGCCAGCAGCTTGCGGGGTCTCTACGAGCAGTACTTC. As protein: CASSLRGLYEQYF.

The V call is TRBV9, the J call TRBJ1-3; 7 bases match TRBD1. V lost 0 bases to trimming and J lost 0 bases; unmatched junction nucleotides: 3. This CDR3 spans 16 amino acids. The V gene's germline CDR1 is SGDLS and CDR2 YYNGEE. CDR3 sequence reads: CASSVEAGGSGNTIYF. The CDR3 DNA reads as TGTGCCAGCAGCGTAGAGGCAGGGGGCTCTGGAAACACCATATATTTT.

This clone was observed a single time. This rearrangement joins TRBV19 to TRBJ2-7; TRBD2 agrees at 8 bases. The V and J ends lost 6 bases and 3 bases, in that order; junction bases with no gene match: 10. The CDR3 loop spans 15 amino acids. Germline V lookup: CDR1 LNHDA, CDR2 SQIVND (reference sequence). The CDR3 here is CASSPGLVGGYEQYF. CDR3 in DNA: TGTGCCAGTAGCCCGGGACTAGTGGGGGGCTACGAGCAGTACTTC. Full variable domain (rest looked up from reference TRBV19 and TRBJ2-7): DGGITQSPKYLFRKEGQNVTLSCEQNLNHDAMYWYRQDPGQGLRLIYYSQIVNDFQKGDIAEGYSVSREKKESFPLTVTSAQKNPTAFYLCASSPGLVGGYEQYFGPGTRLTVT.

This clone turned up a few times. CDR3: CASSLGPSEHSPLHF. CDR3 coding DNA: TGCGCCAGCAGCTTGGGACCGTCGGAGCATTCACCCCTCCACTTT. V is TRBV5-1 and J is TRBJ1-6; no clear D. Per germline, CDR1 SGHRS and CDR2 YFSETQ. This CDR3 is 15 amino acids long. Trimming cost V 0 bases and J 8 bases, with 12 bases left between them.

The CDR3 here is CASRTGTGTYEQYF. The CDR3 DNA reads TGTGCCAGCAGAACCGGGACAGGGACCTACGAGCAGTACTTC. The chain combines TRBV2 with TRBJ2-7, with TRBD1 matching over 9 bases. The CDR3 contains 14 residues. From germline, CDR1 is SNHLY and CDR2 FYNNEI. V dropped 6 bases and J dropped 2; count of bases not matched to a gene: 5.

The chain carries TRBV14 and TRBJ2-6, with TRBD1 as a possible D gene (5 bases). The CDR3 spans 20 residues. Germline CDR1 is SGHDN and CDR2 is FVKESK. V lost 2 bases, J lost 2 bases, and 22 bases lay in between. CDR3 bases: TGTGCCAGCAGCCAAACCCTAGACAGTATGCGACTCGCTGGGGCCAACGTCCTGACTTTC. Amino acid sequence: CASSQTLDSMRLAGANVLTF.

This clone was detected a few times. V usage is TRBV4-1 and J usage is TRBJ1-1; tentatively, D is TRBD1 (6 bases). Between the trimmed V and J ends, which lost 4 bases and 1 base, there was a span of 10 bases. The CDR3 covers 14 residues. In germline, CDR1 is MGHRA, CDR2 YSYEKL. CDR3 in amino acids: CASSPQGSNTEAFF. CDR3 coding DNA: TGCGCCAGCAGCCCACAGGGTTCGAACACTGAAGCTTTCTTT.